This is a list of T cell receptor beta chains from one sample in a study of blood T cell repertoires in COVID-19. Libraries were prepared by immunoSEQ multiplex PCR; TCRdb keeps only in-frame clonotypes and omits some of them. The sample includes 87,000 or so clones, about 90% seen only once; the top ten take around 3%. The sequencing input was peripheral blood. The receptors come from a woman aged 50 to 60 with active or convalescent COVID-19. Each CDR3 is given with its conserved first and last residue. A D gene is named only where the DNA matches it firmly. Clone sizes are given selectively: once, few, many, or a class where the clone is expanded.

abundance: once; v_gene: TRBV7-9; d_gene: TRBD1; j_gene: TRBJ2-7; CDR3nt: TGTGCCAGCAGCTTAGGACAGGGCAGGCTGTGGGAGCAGTACTTC; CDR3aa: CASSLGQGRLWEQYF
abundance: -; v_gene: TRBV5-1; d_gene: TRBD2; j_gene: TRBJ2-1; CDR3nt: TGCGCCAGCAGCTCCCGGGTAGCGGGGGGGGCGAACAATGAGCAGTTCTTC; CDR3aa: CASSSRVAGGANNEQFF
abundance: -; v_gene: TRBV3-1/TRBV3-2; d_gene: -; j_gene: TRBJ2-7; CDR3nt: TGTGCCAGCAGCCAAGATCCGGTCCCGAGCTCCTACGAGCAGTACTTC; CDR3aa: CASSQDPVPSSYEQYF
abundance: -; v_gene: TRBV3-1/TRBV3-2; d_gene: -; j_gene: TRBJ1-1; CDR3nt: TGTGCCAGCACCCGCAACAGTGAAGCTTTCTTT; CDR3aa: CASTRNSEAFF
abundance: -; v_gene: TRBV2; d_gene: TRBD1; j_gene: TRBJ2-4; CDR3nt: TGTGCCAGCAGGGACAGGGGATCTGCCATTCAGTACTTC; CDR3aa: CASRDRGSAIQYF
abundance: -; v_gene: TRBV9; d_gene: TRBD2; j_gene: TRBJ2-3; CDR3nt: TGTGCCAGCAGCGCAGCGGGGGCCTCCTGGGTAGATACGCAGTATTTT; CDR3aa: CASSAAGASWVDTQYF
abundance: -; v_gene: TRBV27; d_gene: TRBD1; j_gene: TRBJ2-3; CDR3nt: TGTGCCAGCAGTCCTGGGGACAGAGGCACAGATACGCAGTATTTT; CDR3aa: CASSPGDRGTDTQYF
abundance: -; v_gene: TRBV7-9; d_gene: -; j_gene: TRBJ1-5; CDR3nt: TGTGCCAGCAGCTTAGCCGGGGGGTTTGGCAATCAGCCCCAGCATTTT; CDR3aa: CASSLAGGFGNQPQHF
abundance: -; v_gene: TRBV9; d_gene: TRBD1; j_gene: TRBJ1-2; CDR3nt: TGTGCCAGCAGCGTAGAGGATCGACAGGGTTTCTATGGCTACACCTTC; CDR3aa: CASSVEDRQGFYGYTF
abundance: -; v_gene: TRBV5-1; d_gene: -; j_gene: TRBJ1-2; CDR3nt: TGCGCCAGCAGCTTGGCCGGGGGGGCGGACTATGGCTACACCTTC; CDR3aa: CASSLAGGADYGYTF
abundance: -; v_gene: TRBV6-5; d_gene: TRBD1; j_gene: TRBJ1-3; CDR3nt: TGTGCCAGCAGTAGCAGGGGGAGGTCTGGAAACACCATATATTTT; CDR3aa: CASSSRGRSGNTIYF
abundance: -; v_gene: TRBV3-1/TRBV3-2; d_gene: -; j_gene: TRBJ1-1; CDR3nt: TGTGCCAGCAGCCAAGTTGCTAGTCGAGAAGCTTTCTTT; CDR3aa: CASSQVASREAFF
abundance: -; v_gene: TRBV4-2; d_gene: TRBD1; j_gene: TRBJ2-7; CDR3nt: TGTGCCAGCAGCCGGGAACAGGGGAGCTCCTACGAGCAGTACTTC; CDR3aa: CASSREQGSSYEQYF
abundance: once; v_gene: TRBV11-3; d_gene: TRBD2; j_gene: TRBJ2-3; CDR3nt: TGTGCCAGCAGTTCTGGACTAGCGGGGGGCAGCACAGATACGCAGTATTTT; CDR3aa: CASSSGLAGGSTDTQYF
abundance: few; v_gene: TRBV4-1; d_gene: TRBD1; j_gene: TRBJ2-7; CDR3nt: TGCGCCAGCAGCCAGGGTACCGGGACAGTTTACGAGCAGTACTTC; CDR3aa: CASSQGTGTVYEQYF
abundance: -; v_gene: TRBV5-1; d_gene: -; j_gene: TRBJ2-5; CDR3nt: TGCGCCAGCAGCTTATATGGACAGAACCAAGAGACCCAGTACTTC; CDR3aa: CASSLYGQNQETQYF
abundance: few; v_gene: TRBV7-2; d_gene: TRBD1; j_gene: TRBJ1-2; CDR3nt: TGTGCCAGCAGACAAAGACCGGGACAGGGGATCCATGGCTACACCTTC; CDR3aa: CASRQRPGQGIHGYTF
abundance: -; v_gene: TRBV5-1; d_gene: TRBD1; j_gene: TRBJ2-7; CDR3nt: TGCGCCAGCAGCTTAGACAGGGGTCCCTACGAGCAGTACTTC; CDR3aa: CASSLDRGPYEQYF
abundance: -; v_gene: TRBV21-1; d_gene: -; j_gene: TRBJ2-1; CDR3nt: TGTGCCAGCAGCAAAGAAGGGACCAGCGGGGGCTACCTGTACAATGAGCAGTTCTTC; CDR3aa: CASSKEGTSGGYLYNEQFF
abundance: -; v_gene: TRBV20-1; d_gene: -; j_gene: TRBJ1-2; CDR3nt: TGCAGTGGGGCGGCGGGGAACGGCTACACCTTC; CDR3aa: CSGAAGNGYTF
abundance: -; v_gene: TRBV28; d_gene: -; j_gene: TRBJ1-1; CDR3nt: TGTGCCAGCAGTTTATACTTCGGAGGCAGCACTGAAGCTTTCTTT; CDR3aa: CASSLYFGGSTEAFF
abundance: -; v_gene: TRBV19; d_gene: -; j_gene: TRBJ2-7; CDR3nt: TGTGCCAGTAAAAGTCAGCAAGGCGGAGAGCAGTACTTC; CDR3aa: CASKSQQGGEQYF
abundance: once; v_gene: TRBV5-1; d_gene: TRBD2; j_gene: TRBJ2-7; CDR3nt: TGCGCCAGCAGCCAGGCGAATCTAGCGGGGGAGACCTACGAGCAGTACTTC; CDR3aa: CASSQANLAGETYEQYF
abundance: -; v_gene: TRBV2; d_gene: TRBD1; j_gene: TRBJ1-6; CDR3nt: TGTGCCAGCAGGTACGCTGTCCGGGACAGGGCAAGCTCCTATAATTCACCCCTCCACTTT; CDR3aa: CASRYAVRDRASSYNSPLHF
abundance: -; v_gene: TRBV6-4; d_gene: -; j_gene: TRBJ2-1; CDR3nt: TGTGCCAGCAGTCAGCAGCAGGGAAATGAGCAGTTCTTC; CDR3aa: CASSQQQGNEQFF
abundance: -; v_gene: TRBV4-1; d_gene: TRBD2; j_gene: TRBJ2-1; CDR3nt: TGCGCCAGCAGCCGGACTAGCGGGGACGTTACCTACAATGAGCAGTTCTTC; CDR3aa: CASSRTSGDVTYNEQFF
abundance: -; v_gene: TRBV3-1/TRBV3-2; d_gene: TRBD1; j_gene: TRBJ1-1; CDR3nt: TGTGCCAGCAGCCAGGATCTGGGACAGGGGAATAGGGCTTTCTTT; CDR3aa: CASSQDLGQGNRAFF
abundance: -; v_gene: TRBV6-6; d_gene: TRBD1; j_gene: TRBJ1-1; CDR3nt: TGTGCCAGCAGCGGACAGGGCATCGCTGAAGCTTTCTTT; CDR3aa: CASSGQGIAEAFF
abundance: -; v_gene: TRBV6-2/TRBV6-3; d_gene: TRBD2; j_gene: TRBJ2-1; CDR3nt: TGTGCCAGCAGTTACTTAGCGGGGCCCTCCTACAATGAGCAGTTCTTC; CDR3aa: CASSYLAGPSYNEQFF
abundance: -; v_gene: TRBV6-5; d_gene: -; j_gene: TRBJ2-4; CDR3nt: TGTGCCAGCATGAGAGAGGGAACCAAAAACATTCAGTACTTC; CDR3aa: CASMREGTKNIQYF
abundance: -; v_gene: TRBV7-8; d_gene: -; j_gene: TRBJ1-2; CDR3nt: TGTGCCAGCAGCTTAGCTTCAGGGCAGTTCTATGGCTACACCTTC; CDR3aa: CASSLASGQFYGYTF
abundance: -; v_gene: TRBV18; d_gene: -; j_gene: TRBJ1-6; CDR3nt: TGTGCCAGCTCACCATCCCGGTTCTCCAGGGTCAGCTCCTATAATTCACCCCTCCACTTT; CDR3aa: CASSPSRFSRVSSYNSPLHF
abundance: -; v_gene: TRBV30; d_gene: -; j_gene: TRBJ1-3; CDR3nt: TGTGCCTGGAGTTCAAGTTCACTCTCTGGAAACACCATATATTTT; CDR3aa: CAWSSSSLSGNTIYF
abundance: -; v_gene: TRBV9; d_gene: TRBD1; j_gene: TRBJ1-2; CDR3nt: TGTGCCAGCAGCATCACAGGGGATGGCTACACCTTC; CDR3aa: CASSITGDGYTF
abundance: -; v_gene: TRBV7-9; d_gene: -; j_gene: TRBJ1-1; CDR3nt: TGTGCCAGCAGCTTAAGGGAGGCCACTGAAGCTTTCTTT; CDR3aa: CASSLREATEAFF